This is a list of T cell receptor beta chains from one sample in a study of T cell responses to AZD1222 COVID-19 vaccine. The protocol was immunoSEQ multiplex PCR, while the TCRdb copy is restricted to in-frame clones and leaves out a portion. Here the sample spans 95,000 to 100,000 clones, 85% to 90% being singletons. The input for sequencing was peripheral blood, taken on day 0 of AZD1222 vaccination. The receptors shown here come from an adult in good health. CDR3s include the opening cysteine and the closing phenylalanine or tryptophan. The D gene is left open where the match is weak. For some rows the clone size is stated as once, few or many, or as a class when expanded; others skip it.

>-|17|TRBJ2-1|-|TRBV5-6
CASSLGPRESSYNEQFF
TGTGCCAGCAGCTTGGGGCCCAGAGAAAGCTCCTACAATGAGCAGTTCTTC
>-|10|TRBJ2-7|once|TRBV30
CALRAGPLYF
TGTGCCCTGCGGGCGGGTCCCCTATACTTC
>TRBD2|17|TRBJ2-1|-|TRBV28
CASRSNGGRRGINEQFF
TGTGCCAGCAGGTCAAATGGCGGGAGAAGAGGGATCAATGAGCAGTTCTTC
>-|14|TRBJ2-3|once|TRBV18
CASSPRGEADTQYF
TGTGCCAGCTCACCGAGGGGAGAAGCAGATACGCAGTATTTT
>-|12|TRBJ2-3|once|TRBV7-2
CASSSGAYTQYF
TGTGCCAGCAGCTCAGGGGCCTATACGCAGTATTTT
>TRBD2|15|TRBJ2-7|-|TRBV5-3
CARSLGLVNPYEQYF
TGTGCCAGAAGCCTGGGACTAGTAAATCCCTACGAGCAGTACTTC
>-|14|TRBJ1-1|-|TRBV28
CASSTPAWGTEAFF
TGTGCCAGCAGTACCCCCGCCTGGGGCACTGAAGCTTTCTTT
>TRBD2|14|TRBJ2-7|-|TRBV19
CASSTGTSKYEQYF
TGTGCCAGTAGTACCGGGACTAGCAAGTACGAGCAGTACTTC
>-|14|TRBJ2-7|few|TRBV7-2
CASSTAANSYEQYF
TGTGCCAGCAGCACAGCAGCAAACTCCTACGAGCAGTACTTC
>TRBD2|14|TRBJ2-7|once|TRBV28
CASSSSGGAYEQYF
TGTGCCAGCAGTTCTAGCGGGGGAGCCTACGAGCAGTACTTC
>-|14|TRBJ2-7|-|TRBV3-1/TRBV3-2
CASSREGGPYEQYF
TGTGCCAGCAGCCGAGAGGGGGGGCCCTACGAGCAGTACTTC
>TRBD1|16|TRBJ1-5|-|TRBV19
CASSMIQGVGNQPQHF
TGTGCCAGTAGTATGATACAGGGGGTTGGCAATCAGCCCCAGCATTTT
>-|13|TRBJ2-7|-|TRBV5-1
CASSPSGLYEQYF
TGCGCCAGCAGCCCCAGTGGCCTCTACGAGCAGTACTTC
>TRBD1|16|TRBJ1-1|-|TRBV5-1
CASSLGTGVMNTEAFF
TGCGCCAGCAGCTTGGGGACAGGGGTCATGAACACTGAAGCTTTCTTT
>-|14|TRBJ1-3|-|TRBV5-4
CASSLYSSGNTIYF
TGTGCCAGCAGCTTGTACAGTTCTGGAAACACCATATATTTT
>-|16|TRBJ1-5|-|TRBV6-1
CASSESVRSSNQPQHF
TGTGCCAGCAGTGAATCGGTCAGGAGTAGCAATCAGCCCCAGCATTTT
>TRBD1|14|TRBJ2-7|-|TRBV19
CASSKQGASYEQYF
TGTGCCAGTAGTAAACAGGGGGCCTCCTACGAGCAGTACTTC
>-|17|TRBJ2-6|few|TRBV7-7
CASSPTGRGSGANVLTF
TGTGCTAGCAGCCCTACAGGGCGGGGGTCTGGGGCCAACGTCCTGACTTTC
>TRBD2|16|TRBJ2-7|-|TRBV24-1
CATSDRTSGGSYEQYF
TGTGCCACCAGTGATCGGACTAGCGGGGGCTCCTACGAGCAGTACTTC
>TRBD1|17|TRBJ2-6|-|TRBV30
CAWSVRDSLSGANVLTF
TGTGCCTGGAGTGTCCGGGACAGCTTATCTGGGGCCAACGTCCTGACTTTC
>TRBD1|15|TRBJ1-5|few|TRBV19
CASSMWDRGNQPQHF
TGTGCCAGTAGTATGTGGGACAGGGGTAATCAGCCCCAGCATTTT
>-|15|TRBJ2-1|-|TRBV7-2
CASSLVADNYNEQFF
TGTGCCAGCAGCTTAGTCGCAGATAATTACAATGAGCAGTTCTTC
>TRBD1|16|TRBJ2-2|-|TRBV9
CASSLGQGRWTGELFF
TGTGCCAGCAGCCTGGGACAGGGGCGCTGGACCGGGGAGCTGTTTTTT
>-|16|TRBJ2-4|-|TRBV11-2
CASSPLVTLAKNIQYF
TGTGCCAGCAGCCCATTGGTAACCTTAGCCAAAAACATTCAGTACTTC
>TRBD1|14|TRBJ2-1|-|TRBV28
CASSLSVGGHEQFF
TGTGCCAGCAGTTTATCTGTAGGGGGCCATGAGCAGTTCTTC
>-|14|TRBJ2-7|few|TRBV7-2
CASSLEHPSYEQYF
TGTGCCAGCAGCTTGGAGCACCCGTCATACGAGCAGTACTTC
>TRBD1|15|TRBJ2-7|-|TRBV6-5
CASSRPGQGGYEQYF
TGTGCCAGCAGTCGACCGGGACAGGGGGGGTACGAGCAGTACTTC
>-|15|TRBJ2-5|-|TRBV7-2
CASSSYGAPQETQYF
TGTGCCAGCAGCTCGTACGGGGCTCCTCAAGAGACCCAGTACTTC
>-|13|TRBJ2-7|few|TRBV18
CASSPPSSYEQYF
TGTGCCAGCTCACCACCGAGCTCCTACGAGCAGTACTTC
>-|13|TRBJ2-4|-|TRBV5-4
CASGMAGENIQYF
TGTGCCTCGGGGATGGCCGGGGAAAACATTCAGTACTTC
>-|14|TRBJ2-2|once|TRBV19
CASSILQGTGELFF
TGTGCCAGTAGTATATTACAGGGCACCGGGGAGCTGTTTTTT
>TRBD1|12|TRBJ1-5|-|TRBV29-1
CSATGGNQPQHF
TGCAGCGCGACAGGGGGCAATCAGCCCCAGCATTTT
>-|11|TRBJ1-2|-|TRBV21-1
CANPGQGCYTF
TGTGCCAACCCGGGACAGGGGTGCTACACCTTC